This TCR beta chain was sequenced in a study of blood T cell repertoires in COVID-19. For the study at large: The United States, Italy and Spain were the sources of the acute and convalescent COVID-19 samples.

Under the authors' procedure: Reference gene primer amplification gave nucleated cell count estimates. The table came from immunoSEQ multiplex PCR; TCRdb's copy has only in-frame clones and leaves some out. V and J calls and clone size are as listed in that table; D and trimming were resolved from the DNA. The data contain about 190,000 clones, roughly 82% of them singletons. Trimming cost V 7 bases and J 5 bases, with 18 bases left between them. There are 14 residues in the CDR3. Germline loops: CDR1 MDHEN, CDR2 SYDVKM. Sequencing input: peripheral blood. This sequence joins TRBV28 and TRBJ2-7; D might be TRBD1 (5 bases). The receptor was derived from a woman aged 55-75 years with COVID-19, enrolled during active disease. The CDR3 sequence: CASTPQRAGNEQYF. In DNA form, the CDR3 reads TGTGCCAGCACCCCTCAACGGGCAGGGAACGAGCAGTACTTC.